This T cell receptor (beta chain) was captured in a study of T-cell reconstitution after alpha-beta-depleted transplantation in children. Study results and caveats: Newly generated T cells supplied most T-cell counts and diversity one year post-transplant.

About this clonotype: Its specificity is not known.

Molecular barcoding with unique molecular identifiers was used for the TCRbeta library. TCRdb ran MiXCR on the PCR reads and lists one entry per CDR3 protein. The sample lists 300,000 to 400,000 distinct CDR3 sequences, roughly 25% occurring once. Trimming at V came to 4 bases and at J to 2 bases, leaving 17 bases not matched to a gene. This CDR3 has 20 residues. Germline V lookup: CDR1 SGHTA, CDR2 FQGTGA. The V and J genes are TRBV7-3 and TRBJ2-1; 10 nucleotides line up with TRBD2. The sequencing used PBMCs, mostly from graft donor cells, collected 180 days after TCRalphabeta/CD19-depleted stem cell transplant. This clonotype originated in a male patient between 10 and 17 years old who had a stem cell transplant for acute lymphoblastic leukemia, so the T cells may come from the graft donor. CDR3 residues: CASSSPRLGTSEGAYNEQFF. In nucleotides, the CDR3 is TGTGCCAGCAGCTCCCCTCGGCTCGGGACTAGCGAGGGGGCCTACAATGAGCAGTTCTTC.